This T cell receptor beta chain was captured by sequencing in a study of shared clonotypes between healthy human individuals. Trimming removed 1 base from V and 5 bases from J; junction bases left unmatched: 6. CDR1 and CDR2 (germline): MNHEY, SMNVEV (reference sequence). The CDR3 length is 16 residues. Free of recent acute infections or vaccinations, the donors were healthy HIV-negative adults. For every subset, genomic DNA was evenly distributed across several immunoSEQ plates. Ten immunoSEQ deep assay plates were used to sequence unsorted PBMC DNA. Original processing notes: Filtering differed for immunoSEQ, which gave only junction sequences without quality scores. Clones were read by immunoSEQ multiplex PCR, and TCRdb kept only the in-frame ones, dropping some. V and J calls and clone size are copied from that table; D and trimming were computed from the DNA. The sample holds about 470,000 clones, about 85% seen once.

Sequences were obtained from PBMCs. The clonotype originates from a woman aged 40 to 50 in good health. Some clones in this sample may be carry-over from other donors' samples. The J gene is TRBJ1-5, the V gene TRBV27; TRBD1 agrees at 9 bases. CDR3 protein: CASSLWGQGKDQPQHF. CDR3 DNA sequence: TGTGCCAGCAGTTTATGGGGACAGGGAAAGGATCAGCCCCAGCATTTT.